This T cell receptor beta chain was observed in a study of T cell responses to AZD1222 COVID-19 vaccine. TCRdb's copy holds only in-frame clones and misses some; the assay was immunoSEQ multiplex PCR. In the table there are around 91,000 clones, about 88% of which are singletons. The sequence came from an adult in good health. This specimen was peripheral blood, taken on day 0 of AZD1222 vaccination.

CDR3 DNA: TGTGCCAGCAGTCCGAGCGGGAGAGCGTACGAGCAGTACTTC. Protein product: CASSPSGRAYEQYF. The gene calls are TRBV27 and TRBJ2-7; 8 bases fit TRBD2. There are 14 residues in the CDR3. V was clipped by 5 bases and J by 4 bases; unmatched bases: 7. CDR1 and CDR2 (germline): MNHEY, SMNVEV (reference sequence).